This T cell receptor (beta chain) emerged from a study of tumor and adjacent non-tumor tissue in lung cancer. Study background: There were 12 adenocarcinoma, 2 squamous cell carcinoma and 1 small cell lung cancer cases. Study-wide results and limits: Normal lung showed higher cumulative top 100 clone frequency than tumor. Significantly higher TCR diversity was found in tumor than normal lung.

Three rounds of nested PCR, following a modified ARM-PCR protocol, produced the TCRbeta library. TCRdb re-analysed the multiplex PCR reads in MiXCR, keeping a single row per CDR3 protein. This table has 35,000 to 55,000 distinct CDR3 sequences, roughly two thirds appearing once. No cell sorting was done before RNA was extracted from the tissue. More than 3 cm separated this lung sample from the edge of the tumor. Notes on this clonotype: Its antigen is not known. A read error may produce the germline difference seen at one junction end.

This TCR derives from a woman aged 40-49 years with non-small cell lung cancer. What was sequenced was distant non-tumor lung tissue.

The CDR3 spells CSPNRAPNYVYTF. The CDR3 DNA sequence: TGCAGCCCTAACAGGGCCCCTAACTATGTCTACACCTTC. V and J are TRBV20-1 and TRBJ1-2; perhaps TRBD1 as D (6 bases). The CDR3 length is 13 residues. In germline, CDR1 is DFQATT, CDR2 SNEGSKA (reference sequence).